One sample yielded the 31 T cell receptor beta chains listed below, sequenced in a study of identical twins. One entry per CDR3 protein results from TCRdb running MiXCR on the 5' RACE reads. The table lists 650,000 to 800,000 distinct CDR3 sequences, roughly 8% of them singletons. This sample was also put to use in a study of yellow fever vaccine responses in identical twins.

The sequencing input was PBMCs. The receptor source for this set is a woman aged 18-30 years in good health.

The rearrangement joins TRBV7-3 to TRBJ2-1, with D perhaps TRBD1 (5 bases). Per germline, CDR1 SGHTA and CDR2 FQGTGA. CDR3 length: 13 residues. V was shortened by 2 bases and J by 6 bases, with 8 bases between the two germline ends. CDR3 sequence (DNA): TGTGCCAGCAGCTTATGGCAGGGCAATGAGCAGTTCTTC. Its translation is CASSLWQGNEQFF.

The gene calls are TRBV6-1 and TRBJ2-3, with 9 nucleotides matching TRBD1. V lost 0 bases to trimming and J lost 3 bases; unmatched junction nucleotides: 4. Germline lookup yields CDR1 MNHNS and CDR2 SASEGT. The CDR3 contains 16 residues. CDR3 protein: CASSEAGTGMTDTQYF. CDR3 nucleotide sequence: TGTGCCAGCAGTGAAGCCGGGACAGGGATGACAGATACGCAGTATTTT.

This clonotype has a count of ten or more. The J gene is TRBJ1-6, the V gene TRBV2; no firm D call. Per the germline V gene, CDR1 is SNHLY and CDR2 is FYNNEI. The length of the CDR3 is 13 residues. V dropped 5 bases and J dropped 8 bases, with 10 bases sitting between them. CDR3 bases: TGTGCCAGCAGTTGGCGGGATGATTCACCCCTCCACTTT. Translated: CASSWRDDSPLHF.

The rearrangement uses TRBV20-1 and TRBJ2-2; no reliable D call. The V gene lost 4 bases and the J gene lost 7 bases, with 10 bases spanning the gap. The CDR3 contains 12 residues. Germline CDR1 and CDR2: DFQATT and SNEGSKA (reference sequence). The CDR3 is CSANLGYGELFF. The CDR3 DNA reads as TGCAGTGCTAACCTCGGCTACGGGGAGCTGTTTTTT.

This clonotype was counted once. This chain joins TRBV10-3 and TRBJ1-1; 10 bases map to TRBD1. This CDR3 is 12 amino acids long. From germline, CDR1 is ENHRY and CDR2 SYGVKD. Trimming took 8 bases from V and 6 from J; bases not matched to a gene: 3. The DNA for the CDR3 is TGTGCCATCGGACAGGGGGGATCTGAAGCTTTCTTT. Encoded protein: CAIGQGGSEAFF.

This chain connects TRBV5-1 to TRBJ2-1; 10 positions agree with TRBD2. After removal of 2 bases from V and 8 bases from J, the junction contained 7 bases not matched to a gene. CDR3 length: 15 residues. Germline loops: CDR1 SGHRS, CDR2 YFSETQ. DNA of the CDR3: TGCGCCAGCAGCTTAACCCCTAGCGGGAGTTATGAGCAGTTCTTC. Translation: CASSLTPSGSYEQFF.

This clonotype was seen more than once but under ten times. The gene calls are TRBV2 and TRBJ2-7; unclear D gene. Looked up from germline, CDR1 is SNHLY and CDR2 is FYNNEI. The CDR3 runs 10 residues. Trimming shortened V by 4 bases and J by 6 bases, and 4 bases separated the two germline ends. CDR3 in DNA: TGTGCCAGCAGTGGGCCCGAGCAGTACTTC. This gives the protein CASSGPEQYF.

This clonotype has only a few counts. V gene TRBV24-1 combines with J gene TRBJ2-3, with D unresolved. Germline CDR1 reads KGHDR; CDR2 reads SFDVKD. The CDR3 has 15 amino acids. V was pared by 2 bases and J by 1 base, with 9 bases between. The CDR3 DNA reads as TGTGCCACCAGTGATTATTATCGGGGCACAGATACGCAGTATTTT. Its translation: CATSDYYRGTDTQYF.

This clonotype was found a few times. V usage is TRBV6-4 and J usage is TRBJ1-1; TRBD1 matches 7 bases. The V gene's germline CDR1 is MRHNA and CDR2 SNTAGT. Unmatched junction bases numbered 2, after V lost 5 bases and J lost 2 bases. CDR3 length: 13 amino acids. CDR3 sequence (DNA): TGTGCCAGCAGTACAGGGGCCAACACTGAAGCTTTCTTT. Its translation: CASSTGANTEAFF.

The chain has TRBV7-2 and TRBJ2-1, with TRBD2 matching over 12 bases. V shed 1 base, J shed 10 bases, and the junction held 2 bases outside the gene matches. Germline V gene lookup returns CDR1 SGHTA and CDR2 FQGNSA. This CDR3 has 14 residues. The CDR3 DNA reads as TGTGCCAGCAGCTTAGTGGGGACTAGCGGGGAGCAGTTCTTC. It is translated as CASSLVGTSGEQFF.

V is TRBV2 and J is TRBJ2-7; TRBD2 might be the D (5 bases). V was pared by 3 bases and J by 4 bases, with 13 bases between. In germline, CDR1 is SNHLY, CDR2 FYNNEI. The CDR3 extends over 14 amino acids. The CDR3 region has the DNA TGTGCCAGCAGTGAGCCCCTGGTAGCGTACGAGCAGTACTTC. This translates into CASSEPLVAYEQYF.

This chain joins TRBV10-2 and TRBJ2-1; 7 bases align to TRBD2. Trimming took 3 bases from V and 9 from J; bases not matched to a gene: 8. Germline-derived CDR1 and CDR2 are WSHSY and SAAADI. This CDR3 has 14 residues. CDR3 in amino acids: CASSERAGVGEQFF. CDR3 sequence (DNA): TGCGCCAGCAGTGAAAGGGCGGGAGTAGGTGAGCAGTTCTTC.

V gene TRBV7-9 combines with J gene TRBJ2-5, with D perhaps matching TRBD2 (6 bases). Germline V gives CDR1 SEHNR, CDR2 FQNEAQ (reference sequence). V shed 5 bases and J shed 1 base, with 17 bases lying between them. This CDR3 comprises 16 residues. CDR3 residues: CASSRSGVTSQETQYF. Written as DNA, the CDR3 is TGTGCCAGCAGCCGTAGCGGAGTTACCTCCCAAGAGACCCAGTACTTC.

This sequence joins TRBV29-1 and TRBJ2-7; possible D gene TRBD1, 6 bases. The germline V gene encodes CDR1 SQVTM and CDR2 ANQGSEA. The length of the CDR3 is 12 residues. V was trimmed by 5 bases and J by 2 bases, leaving 10 bases between them. The CDR3 DNA follows: TGCAGCGTTAAGGACAGAGCCTACGAGCAGTACTTC. This translates into CSVKDRAYEQYF.

J is TRBJ2-1 and V is TRBV6-1, with 10 bases that match TRBD2. This CDR3 has 15 amino acids. Germline loops: CDR1 MNHNS, CDR2 SASEGT. The V segment lost 6 bases and the J segment 5 bases; nucleotides outside the gene matches: 7. The CDR3 sequence is CASRALAGADNEQFF. DNA for the CDR3: TGTGCCAGCAGGGCCCTAGCGGGAGCAGACAATGAGCAGTTCTTC.

V and J are TRBV7-3 and TRBJ2-1, with D perhaps TRBD2 (7 bases). CDR1 and CDR2 from the germline V gene are SGHTA and FQGTGA. The ends were cut back, 2 bases at V and 5 bases at J, with 22 bases in the middle. This CDR3 comprises 18 residues. This chain's CDR3 is CASSLRAPSPGGDNEQFF. As DNA, the CDR3 is TGTGCCAGCAGCTTACGAGCCCCAAGCCCGGGGGGCGACAATGAGCAGTTCTTC.

The chain uses TRBV5-5 and TRBJ2-1; D might be TRBD1 (5 bases). Germline V lookup: CDR1 SGHKS, CDR2 YYEKEE (reference sequence). V dropped 0 bases and J dropped 3 bases, with 16 bases sitting between them. This CDR3 comprises 17 residues. The CDR3, as DNA: TGTGCCAGCAGCTTGGTTTTCGGCAGGGCGTTCTACAATGAGCAGTTCTTC. Translation gives CASSLVFGRAFYNEQFF.

This clonotype was observed a handful of times. The chain uses TRBV7-9 and TRBJ1-2; D call uncertain. The CDR3 covers 13 residues. Trimming took 5 bases from V and 8 from J, leaving 15 bases between them. CDR1 and CDR2 (germline): SEHNR, FQNEAQ (reference sequence). The CDR3 protein is CASSPTAPAGYTF. The CDR3 DNA follows: TGTGCCAGCAGCCCCACAGCCCCGGCGGGCTACACCTTC.

This clonotype was observed at least ten times. This chain joins TRBV4-3 and TRBJ2-1; TRBD2 agrees at 13 bases. The germline CDR1 and CDR2 sequences are LGHNA and YSLEER. Trimming at V came to 2 bases and at J to 0 bases, leaving 7 bases not matched to a gene. The CDR3 covers 19 residues. The CDR3 coding sequence is TGCGCCAGCAGCCAAAGGACTAGCGGGAGTCCCCTCTCCTACAATGAGCAGTTCTTC. Its translation: CASSQRTSGSPLSYNEQFF.

This clonotype has just a few counts. The J gene is TRBJ2-5, the V gene TRBV7-9, with 12 positions matching TRBD2. This CDR3 spans 15 amino acids. Per the germline V gene, CDR1 is SEHNR and CDR2 is FQNEAQ (reference sequence). J lost 4 bases, V lost 6 bases, and 6 bases had no gene match. The chain's CDR3 is CASSPPSGGAETQYF. CDR3 DNA sequence: TGTGCCAGCAGTCCTCCTAGCGGGGGGGCAGAGACCCAGTACTTC.

This clonotype has at least ten counts. The chain links TRBV5-1 to TRBJ2-5; possible D gene TRBD1, 5 bases. The length of the CDR3 is 14 residues. V lost 6 bases to trimming and J lost 5 bases, with 17 bases between them. The V gene's germline CDR1 is SGHRS and CDR2 YFSETQ. CDR3 sequence reads: CASMTSGSPETQYF. CDR3 sequence (DNA): TGCGCCAGCATGACTTCAGGGTCCCCGGAGACCCAGTACTTC.

The V and J genes are TRBV20-1 and TRBJ2-3; tentatively, D is TRBD2 (5 bases). Germline V CDR1 and CDR2: DFQATT, SNEGSKA (reference sequence). The V end was cut by 6 bases, the J end by 1 base, with 14 bases between. The CDR3 consists of 14 residues. The CDR3: CSASPSSRTDTQYF. The CDR3 DNA reads as TGCAGTGCGAGTCCGTCTAGCCGCACAGATACGCAGTATTTT.

The table lists this clonotype with many counts. The genes are TRBV12-3 or TRBV12-4 and TRBJ2-2, with 7 positions matching TRBD2. The J segment lost 7 bases and the V segment lost 7 bases, leaving 6 bases of the junction unmatched. This CDR3 is built from 13 residues. CDR3 DNA: TGTGCCAGCAAGGGAGGGCAAATCGGGGAGCTGTTTTTT. Translation: CASKGGQIGELFF.

The chain links TRBV24-1 to TRBJ2-1; no definite D call. The germline CDR1 and CDR2 sequences are KGHDR and SFDVKD. This CDR3 is 16 amino acids long. The V end lost 3 bases, the J end lost 5 bases, and 16 bases lay between the germline ends. The CDR3 coding sequence is TGTGCCACCAGTGATGGGGTGGATCTCATCCACAATGAGCAGTTCTTC. Amino acid sequence: CATSDGVDLIHNEQFF.

This clonotype came up a few times. The chain recombines TRBV5-1 with TRBJ2-1; TRBD2 matches 10 bases. Germline CDR1 reads SGHRS; CDR2 reads YFSETQ. This CDR3 region has 17 residues. With V trimmed by 1 base and J by 0 bases, 4 bases remained unmatched. Here the CDR3 DNA reads TGCGCCAGCAGCTTGCAAGCGGGAGGGACCTCCTACAATGAGCAGTTCTTC. Translated, it gives CASSLQAGGTSYNEQFF.

This clonotype was counted only a few times. The chain employs TRBV2 and TRBJ1-1; D remains ambiguous. Trimming shortened V by 2 bases and J by 1 base, and 8 bases separated the two germline ends. Germline CDR1 is SNHLY and CDR2 is FYNNEI. The CDR3 length is 14 residues. The CDR3 is CASSEREKNTEAFF. CDR3 nucleotides: TGTGCCAGCAGTGAACGGGAGAAGAACACTGAAGCTTTCTTT.

V usage is TRBV5-1 and J usage is TRBJ2-6; the D is unclear. Trimming removed 2 bases from V and 2 bases from J, with 11 bases in between. Germline lookup yields CDR1 SGHRS and CDR2 YFSETQ. The CDR3 sequence is 16 residues long. The CDR3: CASSLQGPAGANVLTF. The CDR3 DNA reads TGCGCCAGCAGCTTACAAGGTCCCGCTGGGGCCAACGTCCTGACTTTC.

This chain links TRBV24-1 with TRBJ2-3; possibly TRBD2 for D (5 bases). The germline gives CDR1 KGHDR, CDR2 SFDVKD. Trimming stripped 4 bases from V and 3 bases from J, with 10 bases between. This CDR3 has 14 amino acids. The CDR3 sequence is CATSEPPGTDTQYF. The CDR3 coding sequence is TGTGCCACCAGTGAGCCCCCGGGGACAGATACGCAGTATTTT.

This clonotype has more than one count but fewer than ten. The chain has TRBV7-9 and TRBJ2-3; D perhaps matches TRBD2 (5 bases). V gave up 4 bases and J gave up 4 bases, with 12 bases separating them. CDR3 length equals 14 residues. The germline V gene encodes CDR1 SEHNR and CDR2 FQNEAQ (reference sequence). The CDR3 nucleotides are TGTGCCAGCAGCTCAGAGGGTTATGCAGATACGCAGTATTTT. Protein: CASSSEGYADTQYF.

The V call is TRBV28, the J call TRBJ2-2; D is ambiguous. Trimming removed 4 bases at V and 1 base at J, with 13 bases between. Per the germline V gene, CDR1 is MDHEN and CDR2 is SYDVKM. The CDR3 is made up of 16 amino acids. The CDR3 DNA follows: TGTGCCAGCAGTTCGATGGTGCGGAGGAACACCGGGGAGCTGTTTTTT. It specifies CASSSMVRRNTGELFF.

This rearrangement joins TRBV29-1 to TRBJ2-2; D might be TRBD1 or TRBD2, each matching 6 bases. Per the germline V gene, CDR1 is SQVTM and CDR2 is ANQGSEA. V lost 0 bases and J 5 bases, leaving 16 bases between the germline ends. This CDR3 region has 16 residues. The CDR3 is CSVEEEGGPRTGELFF. The CDR3 nucleotides read TGCAGCGTTGAAGAGGAGGGGGGCCCGAGGACCGGGGAGCTGTTTTTT.